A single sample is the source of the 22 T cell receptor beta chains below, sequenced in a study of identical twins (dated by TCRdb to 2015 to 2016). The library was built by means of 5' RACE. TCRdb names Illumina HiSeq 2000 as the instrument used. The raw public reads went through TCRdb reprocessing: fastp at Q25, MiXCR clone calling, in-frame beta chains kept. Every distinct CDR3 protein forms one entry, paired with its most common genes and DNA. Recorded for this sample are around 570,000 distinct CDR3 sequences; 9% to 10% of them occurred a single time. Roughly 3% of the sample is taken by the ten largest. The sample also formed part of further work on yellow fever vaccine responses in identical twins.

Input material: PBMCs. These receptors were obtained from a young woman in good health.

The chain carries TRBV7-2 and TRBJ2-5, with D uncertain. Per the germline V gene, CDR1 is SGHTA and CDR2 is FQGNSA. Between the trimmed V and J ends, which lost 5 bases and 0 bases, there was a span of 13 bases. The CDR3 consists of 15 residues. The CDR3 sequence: CASSRPGGHQETQYF. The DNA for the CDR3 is TGTGCCAGCAGCCGACCGGGCGGACACCAAGAGACCCAGTACTTC.

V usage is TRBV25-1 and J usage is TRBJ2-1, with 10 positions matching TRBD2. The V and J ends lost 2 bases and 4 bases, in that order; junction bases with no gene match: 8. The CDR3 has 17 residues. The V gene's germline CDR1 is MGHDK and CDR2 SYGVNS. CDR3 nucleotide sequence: TGTGCCAGCAGTGAAGAGGGGGGGACTAGCGAGTACAATGAGCAGTTCTTC. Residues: CASSEEGGTSEYNEQFF.

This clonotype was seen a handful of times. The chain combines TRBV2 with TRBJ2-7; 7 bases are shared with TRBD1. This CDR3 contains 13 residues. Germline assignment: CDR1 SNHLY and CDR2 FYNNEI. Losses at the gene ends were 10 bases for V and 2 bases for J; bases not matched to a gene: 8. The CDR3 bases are TGTGCCATTGGGGGACAGTCCGCCTACGAGCAGTACTTC. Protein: CAIGGQSAYEQYF.

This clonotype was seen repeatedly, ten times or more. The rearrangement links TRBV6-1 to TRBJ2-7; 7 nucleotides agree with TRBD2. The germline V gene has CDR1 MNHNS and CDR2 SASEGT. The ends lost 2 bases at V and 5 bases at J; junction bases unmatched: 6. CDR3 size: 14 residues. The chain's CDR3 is CASSEWAGVDEQYF. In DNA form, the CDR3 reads TGTGCCAGCAGTGAATGGGCGGGAGTTGACGAGCAGTACTTC.

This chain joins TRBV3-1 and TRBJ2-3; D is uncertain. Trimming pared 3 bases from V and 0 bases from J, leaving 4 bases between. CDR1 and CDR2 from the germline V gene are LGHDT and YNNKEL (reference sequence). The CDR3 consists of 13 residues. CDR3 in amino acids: CASSHVSTDTQYF. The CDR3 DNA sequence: TGTGCCAGCAGCCACGTAAGCACAGATACGCAGTATTTT.

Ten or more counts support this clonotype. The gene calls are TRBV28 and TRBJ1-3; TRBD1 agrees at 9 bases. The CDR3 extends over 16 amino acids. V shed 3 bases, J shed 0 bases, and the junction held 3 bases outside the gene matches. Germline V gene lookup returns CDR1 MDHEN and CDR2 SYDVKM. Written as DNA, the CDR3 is TGTGCCAGCAGTTTGCCGGACAGGGGCTCTGGAAACACCATATATTTT. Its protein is CASSLPDRGSGNTIYF.

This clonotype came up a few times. The CDR3 spells CASSTSGDTQYF. DNA of the CDR3: TGTGCCAGCAGCACTTCGGGGGATACGCAGTATTTT. The chain employs TRBV7-9 and TRBJ2-3; the D gene is possibly TRBD2 (5 bases). Germline CDR1 and CDR2: SEHNR and FQNEAQ (reference sequence). The CDR3 sequence is 12 residues long. V lost 5 bases, J lost 6 bases, and 9 bases lay in between.

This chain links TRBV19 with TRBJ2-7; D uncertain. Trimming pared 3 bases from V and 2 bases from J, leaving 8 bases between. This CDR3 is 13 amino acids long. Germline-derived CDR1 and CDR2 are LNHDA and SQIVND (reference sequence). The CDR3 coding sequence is TGTGCCAGTAGTATGACGGTAACCTACGAGCAGTACTTC. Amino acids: CASSMTVTYEQYF. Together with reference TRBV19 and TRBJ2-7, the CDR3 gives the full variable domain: DGGITQSPKYLFRKEGQNVTLSCEQNLNHDAMYWYRQDPGQGLRLIYYSQIVNDFQKGDIAEGYSVSREKKESFPLTVTSAQKNPTAFYLCASSMTVTYEQYFGPGTRLTVT.

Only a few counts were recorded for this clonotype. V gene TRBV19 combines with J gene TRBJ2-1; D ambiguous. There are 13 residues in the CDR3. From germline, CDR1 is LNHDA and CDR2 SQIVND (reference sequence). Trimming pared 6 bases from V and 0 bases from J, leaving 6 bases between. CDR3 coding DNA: TGTGCCAGTAGGGGTAACTCCTACAATGAGCAGTTCTTC. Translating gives CASRGNSYNEQFF.

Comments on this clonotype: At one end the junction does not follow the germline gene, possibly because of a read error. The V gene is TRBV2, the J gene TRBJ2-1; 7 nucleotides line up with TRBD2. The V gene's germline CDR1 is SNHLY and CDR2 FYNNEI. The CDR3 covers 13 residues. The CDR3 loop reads CVSGTTPENEQFF. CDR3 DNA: TGTGTCAGCGGGACTACCCCGGAGAATGAGCAGTTCTTC.

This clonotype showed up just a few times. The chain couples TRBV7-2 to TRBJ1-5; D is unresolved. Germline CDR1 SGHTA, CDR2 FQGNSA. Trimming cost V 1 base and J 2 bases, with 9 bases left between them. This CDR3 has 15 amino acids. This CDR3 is CASSLEGSGNQPQHF. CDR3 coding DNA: TGTGCCAGCAGCTTAGAAGGATCGGGCAATCAGCCCCAGCATTTT.

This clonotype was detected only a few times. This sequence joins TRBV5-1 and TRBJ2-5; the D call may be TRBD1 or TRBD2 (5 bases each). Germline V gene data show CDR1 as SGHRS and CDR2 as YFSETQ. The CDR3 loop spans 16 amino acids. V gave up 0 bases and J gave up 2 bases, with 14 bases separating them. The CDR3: CASSLGVSGPQETQYF. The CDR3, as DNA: TGCGCCAGCAGCTTGGGTGTTTCGGGGCCACAAGAGACCCAGTACTTC.

This CDR3 is CASSLGRDREVNEQFF. CDR3 in DNA: TGTGCCAGCAGCTTAGGACGGGACAGGGAAGTCAATGAGCAGTTCTTC. The chain employs TRBV7-9 and TRBJ2-1; 9 bases line up with TRBD1. J was trimmed by 6 bases and V by 1 base; bases with no gene match: 7. The CDR3 has 16 amino acids. Germline assignment: CDR1 SEHNR and CDR2 FQNEAQ (reference sequence).

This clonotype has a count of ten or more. Here the CDR3 DNA reads TGTGCCAGCCGCCGACAGGGCGACACCGGGGAGCTGTTTTTT. It is translated as CASRRQGDTGELFF. V and J are TRBV28 and TRBJ2-2; 7 bases line up with TRBD1. The germline CDR1 and CDR2 sequences are MDHEN and SYDVKM. V lost 8 bases, J lost 3 bases, and 6 bases stayed unmatched. This CDR3 comprises 14 residues.

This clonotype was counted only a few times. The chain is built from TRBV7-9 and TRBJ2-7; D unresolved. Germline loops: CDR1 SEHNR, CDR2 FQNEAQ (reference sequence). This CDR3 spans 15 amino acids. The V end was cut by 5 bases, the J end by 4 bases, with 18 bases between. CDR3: CASSPLEGSPYEQYF. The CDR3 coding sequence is TGTGCCAGCAGCCCGCTTGAAGGATCGCCGTACGAGCAGTACTTC.

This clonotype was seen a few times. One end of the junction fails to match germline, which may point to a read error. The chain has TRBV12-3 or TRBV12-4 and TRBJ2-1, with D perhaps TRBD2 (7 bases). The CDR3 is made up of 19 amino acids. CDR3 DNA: TGTGCCCGCAGTCCACAAGGGGGATGGAGCGGGATGGACTACAATGAGCAGTTCTTC. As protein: CARSPQGGWSGMDYNEQFF.

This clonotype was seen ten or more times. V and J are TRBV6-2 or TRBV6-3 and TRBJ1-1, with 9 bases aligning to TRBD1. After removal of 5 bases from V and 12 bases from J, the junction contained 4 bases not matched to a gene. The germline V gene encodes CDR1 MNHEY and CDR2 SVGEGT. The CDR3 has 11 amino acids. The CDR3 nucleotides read TGTGCCAGCAGTAACAGGGGGCCATCTTTCTTT. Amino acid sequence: CASSNRGPSFF.

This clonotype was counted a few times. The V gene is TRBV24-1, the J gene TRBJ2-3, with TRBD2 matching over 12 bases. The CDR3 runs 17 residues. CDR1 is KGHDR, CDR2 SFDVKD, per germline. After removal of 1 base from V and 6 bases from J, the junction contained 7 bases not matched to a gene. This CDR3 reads CATSDLTTGTSGDTQYF. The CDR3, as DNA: TGTGCCACCAGTGATTTAACCACCGGGACTAGCGGGGATACGCAGTATTTT.

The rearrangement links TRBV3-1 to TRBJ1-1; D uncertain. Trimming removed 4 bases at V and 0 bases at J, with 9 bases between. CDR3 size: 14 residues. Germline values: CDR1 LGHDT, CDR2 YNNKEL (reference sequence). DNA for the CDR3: TGTGCCAGCAGCCGGTTCGCGGTGAACACTGAAGCTTTCTTT. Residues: CASSRFAVNTEAFF.

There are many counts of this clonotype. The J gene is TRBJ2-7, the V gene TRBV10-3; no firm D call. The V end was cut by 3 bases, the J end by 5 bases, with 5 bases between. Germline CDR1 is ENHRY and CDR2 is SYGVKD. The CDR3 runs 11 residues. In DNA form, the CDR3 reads TGTGCCATCAGTGAACTGGACGAGCAGTACTTC. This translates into CAISELDEQYF.

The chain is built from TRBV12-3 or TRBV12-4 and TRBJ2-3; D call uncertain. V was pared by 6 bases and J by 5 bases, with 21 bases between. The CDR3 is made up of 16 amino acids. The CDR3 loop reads CASSPSAKLLQDTQYF. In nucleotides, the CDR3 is TGTGCCAGCAGCCCAAGTGCCAAGCTACTTCAAGATACGCAGTATTTT.

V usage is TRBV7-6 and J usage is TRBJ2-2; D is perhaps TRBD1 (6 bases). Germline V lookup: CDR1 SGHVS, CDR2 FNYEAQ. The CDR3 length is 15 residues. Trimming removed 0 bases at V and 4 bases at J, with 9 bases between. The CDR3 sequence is CASSLAGGGTGELFF. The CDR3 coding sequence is TGTGCCAGCAGCTTAGCAGGGGGTGGCACCGGGGAGCTGTTTTTT.